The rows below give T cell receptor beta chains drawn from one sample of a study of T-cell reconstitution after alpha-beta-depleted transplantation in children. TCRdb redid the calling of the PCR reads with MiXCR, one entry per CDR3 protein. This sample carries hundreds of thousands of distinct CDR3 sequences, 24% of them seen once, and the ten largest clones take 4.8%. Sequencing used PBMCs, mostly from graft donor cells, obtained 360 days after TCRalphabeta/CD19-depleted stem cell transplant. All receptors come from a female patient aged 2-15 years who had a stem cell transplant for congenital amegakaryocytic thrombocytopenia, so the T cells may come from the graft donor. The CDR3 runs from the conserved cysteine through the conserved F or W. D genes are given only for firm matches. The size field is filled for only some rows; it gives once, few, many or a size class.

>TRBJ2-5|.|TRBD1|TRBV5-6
CASSWTGLEQETQYF
TGTGCCAGCAGCTGGACAGGTCTTGAGCAAGAGACCCAGTACTTC
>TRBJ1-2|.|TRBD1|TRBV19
CATQSQGATVGYTF
TGTGCCACCCAATCACAGGGGGCAACAGTAGGCTACACCTTC
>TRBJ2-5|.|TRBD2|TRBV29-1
CSVEDLDTSGKETQYF
TGCAGCGTTGAAGATCTAGATACTAGCGGAAAAGAGACCCAGTACTTC
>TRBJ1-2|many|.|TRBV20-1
CSVSRSANYGYTF
TGCAGTGTCTCCAGGAGCGCTAACTATGGCTACACCTTC
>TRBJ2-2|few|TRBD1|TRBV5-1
CASSDRTGLAGELFF
TGCGCCAGCAGCGACAGGACAGGGTTGGCCGGGGAGCTGTTTTTT
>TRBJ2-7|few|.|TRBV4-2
CASSQDTRWLSYEQYF
TGTGCCAGCAGCCAAGATACTCGTTGGCTATCCTACGAGCAGTACTTC
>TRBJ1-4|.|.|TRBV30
CAWSLTTNEKLFF
TGTGCCTGGAGCCTTACAACTAATGAAAAACTGTTTTTT
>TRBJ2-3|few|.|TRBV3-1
CASSQDLGGASTDTQYF
TGTGCCAGCAGCCAAGATCTGGGGGGAGCTAGCACAGATACGCAGTATTTT
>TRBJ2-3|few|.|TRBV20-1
CSASSQDTQYF
TGCAGTGCTAGTAGTCAGGATACGCAGTATTTT
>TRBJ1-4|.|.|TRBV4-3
CASSQAWRAVEKLFF
TGCGCCAGCAGCCAAGCCTGGCGGGCGGTGGAAAAACTGTTTTTT
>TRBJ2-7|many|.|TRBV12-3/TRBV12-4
CASSFYLAEFSYEQYF
TGTGCCAGCAGTTTTTACCTAGCAGAATTCTCCTACGAGCAGTACTTC
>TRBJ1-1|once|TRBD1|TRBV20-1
CSASGTGEYTEAFF
TGCAGTGCTTCGGGGACAGGGGAGTATACTGAAGCTTTCTTT
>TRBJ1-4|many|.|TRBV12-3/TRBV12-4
CASRQEILTNEKLFF
TGTGCCAGCAGGCAGGAAATCCTCACTAATGAAAAACTGTTTTTT
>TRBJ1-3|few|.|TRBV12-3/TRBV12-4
CASRPMTGSGNTIYF
TGTGCCAGCAGACCAATGACAGGCTCTGGAAACACCATATATTTT
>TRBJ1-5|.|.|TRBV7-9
CASSLVAGQPQHF
TGTGCCAGCAGCTTAGTGGCAGGGCAGCCCCAGCATTTT
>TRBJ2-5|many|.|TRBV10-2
CASRDPAGLAQYF
TGCGCCAGCAGGGACCCCGCCGGATTGGCCCAGTACTTC
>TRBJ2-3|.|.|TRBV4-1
CASSRRTTTGTDTQYF
TGCGCCAGCAGCCGAAGGACAACAACCGGCACAGATACGCAGTATTTT
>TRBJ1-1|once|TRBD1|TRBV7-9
CASSGQENTEAFF
TGTGCCAGCAGCGGACAGGAGAACACTGAAGCTTTCTTT
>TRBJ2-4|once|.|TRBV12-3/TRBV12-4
CTSSSSPRGWEKGGNIQYF
TGTACCAGCAGTTCATCTCCCCGGGGATGGGAAAAGGGCGGGAACATTCAGTACTTC
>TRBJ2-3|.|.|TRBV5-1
CASSLDIRGDTQYF
TGCGCCAGCAGCTTGGATATTAGGGGAGATACGCAGTATTTT
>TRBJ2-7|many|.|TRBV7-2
CASSFDRKYEQYF
TGTGCCAGCAGCTTTGATAGAAAGTACGAGCAGTACTTC
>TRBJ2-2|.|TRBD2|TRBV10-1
CASSKAGGTGELFF
TGCGCCAGCAGTAAGGCGGGGGGCACCGGGGAGCTGTTTTTT
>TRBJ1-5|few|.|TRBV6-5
CASSYSGVNNQPQHF
TGTGCCAGCAGTTACTCGGGGGTGAACAATCAGCCCCAGCATTTT
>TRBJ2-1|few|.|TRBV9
CASSVMPRGVNEQFF
TGTGCCAGCAGCGTGATGCCGAGGGGGGTCAATGAGCAGTTCTTC
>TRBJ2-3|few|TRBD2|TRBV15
CATSSDSGRGGTDTQYF
TGTGCCACCAGCAGCGATTCAGGGAGGGGTGGCACAGATACGCAGTATTTT
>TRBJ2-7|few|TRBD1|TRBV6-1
CASRGTGDEQYF
TGTGCCAGCAGGGGGACAGGGGACGAGCAGTACTTC
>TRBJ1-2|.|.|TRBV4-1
CASSQGDSSNYGYTF
TGCGCCAGCAGCCAAGGTGACAGTTCTAACTATGGCTACACCTTC
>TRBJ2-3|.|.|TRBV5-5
CASSYQGPWTDTQYF
TGTGCCAGCAGCTATCAAGGGCCTTGGACAGATACGCAGTATTTT
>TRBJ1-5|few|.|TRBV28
CASYAQGSNQPQHF
TGTGCCAGCTACGCCCAGGGTAGCAATCAGCCCCAGCATTTT
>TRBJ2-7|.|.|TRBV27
CASSLIDGPYEQYF
TGTGCCAGCAGTTTAATAGACGGCCCCTACGAGCAGTACTTC
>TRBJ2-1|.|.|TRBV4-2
CASSQEGLSSYNEQFF
TGTGCCAGCAGCCAAGAGGGCCTTAGCTCCTACAATGAGCAGTTCTTC
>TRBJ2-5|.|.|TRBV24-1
CATSEPTGQETQYF
TGTGCCACCAGTGAACCGACAGGACAAGAGACCCAGTACTTC
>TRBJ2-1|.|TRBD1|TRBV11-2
CASSRQGASAYNEQFF
TGTGCCAGCAGCCGACAGGGGGCTAGCGCCTACAATGAGCAGTTCTTC
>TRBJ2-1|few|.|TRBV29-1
CSVGSAIYEQFF
TGCAGCGTTGGTAGCGCAATCTATGAGCAGTTCTTC
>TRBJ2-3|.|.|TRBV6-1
CASRRDANTDTQYF
TGTGCCAGCAGAAGGGACGCCAACACAGATACGCAGTATTTT
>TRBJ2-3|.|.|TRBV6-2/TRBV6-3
CASSNWDTQYF
TGTGCCAGCAGTAATTGGGATACGCAGTATTTT
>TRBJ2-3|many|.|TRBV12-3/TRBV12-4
CASSLLGLTDTQYF
TGTGCCAGCAGTCTTCTGGGGCTGACGGATACGCAGTATTTT
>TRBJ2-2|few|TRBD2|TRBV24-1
CATTGTSSGELFF
TGTGCCACGACCGGGACTAGCTCCGGGGAGCTGTTTTTT
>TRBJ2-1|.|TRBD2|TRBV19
CASSMLAGDNEQFF
TGTGCCAGTAGTATGCTAGCGGGAGACAATGAGCAGTTCTTC
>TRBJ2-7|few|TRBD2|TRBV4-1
CASSQVLGLADPSSYEQYF
TGCGCCAGCAGCCAAGTCTTGGGACTAGCGGACCCGAGCTCCTACGAGCAGTACTTC